This T cell receptor (beta chain) originates from a study of blood T cell repertoires in COVID-19. Study-wide context: T cells, B-cell-depleted T cells, or PBMCs provided the cDNA or gDNA that served as material.

Repertoires were generated with immunoSEQ multiplex PCR, while TCRdb's copy carries only in-frame clones and drops some. The sample holds about 160,000 clones, approximately 85% seen once. Per germline, CDR1 LNHDA and CDR2 SQIVND (reference sequence). V lost 7 bases and J 3 bases, leaving 12 bases between the germline ends. The CDR3 runs to 13 residues. Sequencing used peripheral blood. The TCR originated in a man of 80 years or more with COVID-19, enrolled during active disease. The chain recombines TRBV19 with TRBJ2-5; the D gene is possibly TRBD1 (6 bases). CDR3: CASTSTGKETQYF. The CDR3 DNA reads TGTGCCAGTACCTCCACAGGGAAAGAGACCCAGTACTTC.